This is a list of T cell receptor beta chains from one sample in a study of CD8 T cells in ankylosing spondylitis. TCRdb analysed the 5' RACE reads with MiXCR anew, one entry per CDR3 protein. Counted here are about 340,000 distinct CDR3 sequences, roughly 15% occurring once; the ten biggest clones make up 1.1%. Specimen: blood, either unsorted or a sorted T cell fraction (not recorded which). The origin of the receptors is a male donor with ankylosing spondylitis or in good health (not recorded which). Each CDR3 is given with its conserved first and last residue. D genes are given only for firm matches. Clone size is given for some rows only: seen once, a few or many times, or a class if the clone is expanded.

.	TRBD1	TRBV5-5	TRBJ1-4	CASSLARTGVNEKLFF	TGTGCCAGCAGCTTGGCCCGGACAGGGGTTAATGAAAAACTGTTTTTT
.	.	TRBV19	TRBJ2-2	CASSIELRGELFF	TGTGCCAGTAGTATAGAGCTCAGGGGGGAGCTGTTTTTT
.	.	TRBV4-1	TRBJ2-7	CASSPFWDVYEQYF	TGCGCCAGCAGCCCCTTTTGGGATGTCTACGAGCAGTACTTC
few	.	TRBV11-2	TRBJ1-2	CASSLLPGTYGYTF	TGTGCCAGCAGCTTATTACCAGGGACCTATGGCTACACCTTC
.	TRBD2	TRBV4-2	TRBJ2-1	CASSPQSLAGGLNEQFF	TGTGCCAGCAGCCCGCAATCACTAGCGGGAGGCCTAAATGAGCAGTTCTTC
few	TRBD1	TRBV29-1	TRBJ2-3	CSVAGGRGDTQYF	TGCAGCGTTGCAGGGGGCCGAGGAGATACGCAGTATTTT
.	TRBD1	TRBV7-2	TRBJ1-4	CASSLQTGGLEKLFF	TGTGCCAGCAGCTTGCAAACAGGGGGTCTTGAAAAACTGTTTTTT
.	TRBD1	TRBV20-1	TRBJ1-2	CSARDPDRGLYGYTF	TGCAGTGCTAGAGACCCCGACAGGGGGCTTTATGGCTACACCTTC
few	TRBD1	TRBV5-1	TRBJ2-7	CASSLASPGQGADEQYF	TGCGCCAGCAGCTTGGCTTCTCCGGGACAGGGGGCCGACGAGCAGTACTTC
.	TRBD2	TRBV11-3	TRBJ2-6	CASSLGLGLAGGRSSGANVLTF	TGTGCCAGCAGCTTAGGTTTAGGACTAGCGGGAGGGCGCTCGTCTGGGGCCAACGTCCTGACTTTC
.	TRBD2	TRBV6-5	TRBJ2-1	CASSYRTSGPYNEQFF	TGTGCCAGCAGTTATCGGACTAGCGGGCCTTACAATGAGCAGTTCTTC
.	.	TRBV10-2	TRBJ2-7	CASSSWGQSYEQYF	TGCGCCAGCAGTTCCTGGGGGCAGTCCTACGAGCAGTACTTC
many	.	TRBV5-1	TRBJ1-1	CASKKDLNTEAFF	TGCGCCAGCAAGAAGGATTTGAACACTGAAGCTTTCTTT
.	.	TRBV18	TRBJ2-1	CASSVGQYNEQFF	TGTGCCAGCTCAGTCGGACAGTACAATGAGCAGTTCTTC
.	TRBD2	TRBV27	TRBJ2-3	CASSPRRLAGFTDTQYF	TGTGCCAGCAGTCCTCGACGACTAGCGGGTTTCACAGATACGCAGTATTTT
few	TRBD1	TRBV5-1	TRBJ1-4	CASSPDRGSEKLFF	TGCGCCAGCAGCCCGGACAGGGGGAGTGAAAAACTGTTTTTT
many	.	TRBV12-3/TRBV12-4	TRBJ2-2	CASSPAAVNTGELFF	TGTGCCAGCAGCCCCGCTGCTGTGAACACCGGGGAGCTGTTTTTT
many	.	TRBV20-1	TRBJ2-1	CSASLGNNEQFF	TGCAGTGCTTCACTAGGAAATAATGAGCAGTTCTTC
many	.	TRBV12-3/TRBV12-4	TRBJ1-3	CASSLRDSQPIYF	TGTGCCAGCAGTTTAAGAGACAGCCAACCCATATATTTT
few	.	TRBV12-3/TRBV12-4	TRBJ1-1	CASSLTGVLNTEAFF	TGTGCCAGCAGTTTAACCGGGGTACTGAACACTGAAGCTTTCTTT
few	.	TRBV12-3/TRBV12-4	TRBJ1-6	CASSLPPDSSPLHF	TGTGCCAGCAGTTTACCCCCGGACAGCTCACCCCTCCACTTT
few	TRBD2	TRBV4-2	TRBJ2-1	CASSLAGDRYNEQFF	TGTGCCAGCAGCTTAGCGGGAGACCGCTACAATGAGCAGTTCTTC
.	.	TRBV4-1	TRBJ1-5	CASSHGYHRDNQPQHF	TGCGCCAGCAGCCACGGTTACCACAGGGACAATCAGCCCCAGCATTTT
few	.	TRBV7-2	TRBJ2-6	CASSRDSGANVLTF	TGTGCCAGCAGCCGCGATTCTGGGGCCAACGTCCTGACTTTC
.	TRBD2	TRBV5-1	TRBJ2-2	CASSHRTSSNTGELFF	TGCGCCAGCAGCCACCGGACTAGTTCGAACACCGGGGAGCTGTTTTTT
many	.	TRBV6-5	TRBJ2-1	CATADRTGEQFF	TGTGCCACCGCGGACAGAACGGGTGAGCAGTTCTTC
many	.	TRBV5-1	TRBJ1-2	CASSFLFDYGYTF	TGCGCCAGCAGCTTCCTCTTCGACTATGGCTACACCTTC
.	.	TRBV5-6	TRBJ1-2	CASTPTGSYGYTF	TGTGCCAGCACCCCAACGGGCAGCTATGGCTACACCTTC
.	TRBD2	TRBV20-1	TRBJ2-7	CSAAGLAGVSKYYEQYF	TGCAGTGCTGCGGGACTAGCGGGAGTTAGTAAGTACTACGAGCAGTACTTC
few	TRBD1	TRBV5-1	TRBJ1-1	CASSRLTGEGTEAFF	TGCGCCAGCAGCCGGCTGACAGGGGAAGGTACTGAAGCTTTCTTT
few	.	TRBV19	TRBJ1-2	CASSTWDVNGYTF	TGTGCCAGTAGTACCTGGGACGTAAATGGCTACACCTTC
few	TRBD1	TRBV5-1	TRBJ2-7	CASSLDRDRDSYEQYF	TGCGCCAGCAGCTTAGACCGGGACAGGGACTCCTACGAGCAGTACTTC
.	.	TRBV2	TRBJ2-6	CASSSDNSGANVLTF	TGTGCCAGCAGTTCCGACAATTCTGGGGCCAACGTCCTGACTTTC
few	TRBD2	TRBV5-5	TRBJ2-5	CASQVPSGGEEETQYF	TGTGCCAGCCAGGTTCCCAGCGGGGGGGAAGAAGAGACCCAGTACTTC
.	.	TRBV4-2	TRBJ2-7	CASSQDTKGTPSYEQYF	TGTGCCAGCAGCCAAGATACGAAGGGGACACCATCCTACGAGCAGTACTTC
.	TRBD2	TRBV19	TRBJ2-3	CASSTSGRPDTQYF	TGTGCCAGTAGTACTAGCGGGAGGCCAGATACGCAGTATTTT
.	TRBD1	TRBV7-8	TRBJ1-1	CASSHRQGGAFF	TGTGCCAGCAGCCACAGACAGGGGGGAGCTTTCTTT
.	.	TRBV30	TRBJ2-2	CAWINGNTGELFF	TGTGCCTGGATTAATGGGAACACCGGGGAGCTGTTTTTT
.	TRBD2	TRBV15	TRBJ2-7	CATSRDLGLGIEQYF	TGTGCCACCAGCAGAGATCTAGGACTAGGAATCGAGCAGTACTTC
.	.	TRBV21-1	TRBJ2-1	CASSPPARLGEQFF	TGTGCCAGCAGCCCCCCGGCGAGGTTGGGTGAGCAGTTCTTC
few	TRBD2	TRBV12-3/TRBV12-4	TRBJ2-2	CASSLGLAGRTGELFF	TGTGCCAGCAGTTTAGGACTAGCGGGTCGGACCGGGGAGCTGTTTTTT